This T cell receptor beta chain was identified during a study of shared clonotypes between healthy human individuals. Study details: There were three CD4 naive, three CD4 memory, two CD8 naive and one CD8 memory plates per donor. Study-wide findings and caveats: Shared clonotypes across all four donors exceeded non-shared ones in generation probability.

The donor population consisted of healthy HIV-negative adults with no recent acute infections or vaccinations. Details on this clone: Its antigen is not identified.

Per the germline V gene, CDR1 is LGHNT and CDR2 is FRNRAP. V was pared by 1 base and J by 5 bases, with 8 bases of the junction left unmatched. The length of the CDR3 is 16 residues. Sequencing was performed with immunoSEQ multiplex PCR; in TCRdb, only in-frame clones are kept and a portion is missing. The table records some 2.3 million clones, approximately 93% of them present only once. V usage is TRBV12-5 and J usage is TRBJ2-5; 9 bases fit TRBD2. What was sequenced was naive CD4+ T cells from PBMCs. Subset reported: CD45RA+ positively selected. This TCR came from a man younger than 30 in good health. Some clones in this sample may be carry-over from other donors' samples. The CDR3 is CASGLGAASGVETQYF. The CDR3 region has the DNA TGTGCTAGTGGTTTGGGGGCGGCTAGCGGGGTGGAGACCCAGTACTTC. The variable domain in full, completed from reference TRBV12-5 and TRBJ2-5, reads DARVTQTPRHKVTEMGQEVTMRCQPILGHNTVFWYRQTMMQGLELLAYFRNRAPLDDSGMPKDRFSAEMPDATLATLKIQPSEPRDSAVYFCASGLGAASGVETQYFGPGTRLLVL.